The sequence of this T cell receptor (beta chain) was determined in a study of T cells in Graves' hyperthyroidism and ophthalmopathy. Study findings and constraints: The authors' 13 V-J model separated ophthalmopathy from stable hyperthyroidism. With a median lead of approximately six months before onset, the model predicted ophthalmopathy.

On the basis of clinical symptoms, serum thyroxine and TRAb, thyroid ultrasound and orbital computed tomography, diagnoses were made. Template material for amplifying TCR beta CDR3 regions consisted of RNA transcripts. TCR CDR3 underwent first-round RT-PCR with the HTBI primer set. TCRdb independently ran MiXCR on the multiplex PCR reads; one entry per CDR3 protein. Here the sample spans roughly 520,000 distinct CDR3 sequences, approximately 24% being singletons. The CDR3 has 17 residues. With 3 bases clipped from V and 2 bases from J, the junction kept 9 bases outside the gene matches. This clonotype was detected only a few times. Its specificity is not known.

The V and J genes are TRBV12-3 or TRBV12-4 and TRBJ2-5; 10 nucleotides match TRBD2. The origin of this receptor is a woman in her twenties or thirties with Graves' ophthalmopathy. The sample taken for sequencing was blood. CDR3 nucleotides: TGTGCCAGCAGTTTGCGGCCGCTAGCGGGGGTACAAGAGACCCAGTACTTC. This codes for CASSLRPLAGVQETQYF.